These 6 T cell receptor beta chains came from one sample sequenced in a study of T-cell memory formation after mild COVID-19. TCRdb passed the 5' RACE reads through MiXCR, listing each CDR3 protein once. The repertoire holds fewer than 550,000 distinct CDR3 sequences, with around 20% as singletons. The sequenced material came from PBMCs or a T cell subset sorted from them (not recorded which). These receptors were collected from an adult woman who had mild COVID-19 (a few samples of this study predate the infection). Cell type and time point are not known.

The V and J genes are TRBV5-1 and TRBJ2-5, with D maybe TRBD1 (6 bases). The CDR3 loop spans 14 amino acids. CDR1 and CDR2 (germline): SGHRS, YFSETQ. With 4 bases removed from V and 3 bases from J, the gap between germline ends came to 13 bases. The CDR3 sequence is CASSPWTDKETQYF. Here the CDR3 DNA reads TGCGCCAGCAGCCCCTGGACAGATAAAGAGACCCAGTACTTC.

In its sample, this clonotype was seen a few times. This chain uses TRBV4-1 with TRBJ1-3; D not resolved. The CDR3 is 16 residues long. The V gene's germline CDR1 is MGHRA and CDR2 YSYEKL. Trimming cost V 0 bases and J 0 bases, with 9 bases left between them. CDR3 nucleotides: TGCGCCAGCAGCCAAGAGGAGATGTTCTCTGGAAACACCATATATTTT. Translating gives CASSQEEMFSGNTIYF.

This clonotype was seen a few times. In DNA, the CDR3 is TGTGCCAGCAGTATTACAGGGGACACCGGGGAGCTGTTTTTT. This encodes CASSITGDTGELFF. V is TRBV7-6 and J is TRBJ2-2; 7 nucleotides agree with TRBD1. This CDR3 has 14 residues. The V segment lost 6 bases and the J segment 3 bases; nucleotides outside the gene matches: 4. Germline assignment: CDR1 SGHVS and CDR2 FNYEAQ.

Of note for this clonotype: Lacking the conserved final phenylalanine or tryptophan, this CDR3 likely reflects a read error. The chain joins TRBV25-1 to TRBJ2-5, with D uncertain. The CDR3 is made up of 12 amino acids. Germline loops: CDR1 MGHDK, CDR2 SYGVNS. The ends were cut back, 8 bases at V and 4 bases at J, with 11 bases in the middle. The CDR3 sequence is CASPPGGETQYS. CDR3 bases: TGTGCCAGCCCCCCGGGCGGAGAGACCCAGTACTCC.

In this sample, this clonotype turned up a few times. V is TRBV15 and J is TRBJ2-7; 7 nucleotides match TRBD1. With V trimmed by 6 bases and J by 4 bases, 6 bases remained unmatched. From germline, CDR1 is LNHNV and CDR2 YYDKDF (reference sequence). The CDR3 covers 13 residues. CDR3 nucleotide sequence: TGTGCCACCAGGGACAGGAATTCGTACGAGCAGTACTTC. This sequence encodes CATRDRNSYEQYF.

The chain couples TRBV9 to TRBJ2-3; 10 bases match TRBD2. The CDR3 is made up of 17 amino acids. V was pared by 5 bases and J by 2 bases, with 11 bases of the junction left unmatched. From germline, CDR1 is SGDLS and CDR2 YYNGEE. CDR3 sequence reads: CASSRTSGWRSTDTQYF. The CDR3 nucleotides are TGTGCCAGCAGTAGGACTAGCGGTTGGAGGTCCACAGATACGCAGTATTTT.